This T cell receptor (beta chain) was sequenced during a study of lymphopenia after photon versus proton radiotherapy. The study, taken as a whole, reports: A bigger post-nadir fall in TCR diversity correlated inversely with survival time in deceased patients. Survival link was tested only in deceased patients; proton benefit remains a possibility.

Of note for this clone: The antigen remains undetermined.

Germline V gives CDR1 MNHEY, CDR2 SVGAGI. The CDR3 sequence is 15 residues long. With 0 bases removed from V and 0 bases from J, the gap between germline ends came to 6 bases. Repertoires were generated with immunoSEQ multiplex PCR, while TCRdb's copy carries only in-frame clones and drops some. The repertoire has 52,000 or so clones, about 92% of them found once; the top ten carry roughly 18%. The receptor's source is a woman aged 35 to 49 with cholangiocarcinoma. The rearrangement joins TRBV6-5 to TRBJ1-3; D is unclear. The material was peripheral blood, obtained from a patient treated with photon-based radiotherapy. CDR3: CASSYSSGSGNTIYF. CDR3 in DNA: TGTGCCAGCAGTTACTCATCCGGCTCTGGAAACACCATATATTTT.